This T cell receptor beta chain is from a study of blood T cell repertoires in COVID-19. For the study at large: T cells, B-cell-depleted T cells, or PBMCs provided the cDNA or gDNA that served as material.

This CDR3 spans 16 amino acids. Germline loops: CDR1 SEHNR, CDR2 FQNEAQ (reference sequence). The V and J ends lost 5 bases and 9 bases, in that order; junction bases with no gene match: 13. The table came from immunoSEQ multiplex PCR; TCRdb's copy has only in-frame clones and leaves some out. Counted here are roughly 250,000 clones, about 88% occurring once; the ten biggest clones make up approximately 3.8%. The chain couples TRBV7-9 to TRBJ2-1; 10 nucleotides agree with TRBD2. The sequencing input was peripheral blood. The sequence was collected from a man in his fifties or sixties who had recovered from COVID-19. The CDR3, as DNA: TGTGCCAGCAGCCCAGGGGGGCTAGCGGGGGCCGGTGAGCAGTTCTTC. As protein: CASSPGGLAGAGEQFF.